The 30 T cell receptor beta chains below come from one sample, sequenced in a study of neurological immune-mediated disorders. The time point denotes: longitudinal time-point 1 (baseline). TCRdb ran MiXCR on the 5' RACE reads and lists one entry per CDR3 protein. The data contain tens of thousands of distinct CDR3 sequences, around 11% of them seen just once; the ten biggest clones take up about 6.3%. The sample comprised PBMCs. These receptors all come from a male donor with HTLV-1-associated myelopathy (HAM/TSP).

This clonotype has a count of ten or more. This rearrangement joins TRBV4-3 to TRBJ1-5; 9 bases line up with TRBD1. This CDR3 comprises 15 residues. CDR1 LGHNA and CDR2 YSLEER come from the germline V gene. V lost 4 bases and J lost 0; bases outside the gene matches: 1. CDR3 in DNA: TGCGCCAGCAGCCTGGACAGGGGTAGCAATCAGCCCCAGCATTTT. This sequence encodes CASSLDRGSNQPQHF.

By proportion, this clonotype is medium-sized. The V call is TRBV29-1, the J call TRBJ2-7; D is perhaps TRBD1 (5 bases). Germline values: CDR1 SQVTM, CDR2 ANQGSEA. V was clipped by 6 bases and J by 1 base, with 13 bases between them. This CDR3 has 13 residues. The CDR3 sequence is CSVRETVSYEQYF. CDR3 DNA: TGCAGCGTACGCGAGACAGTTTCCTACGAGCAGTACTTC.

There are many counts of this clonotype. This chain connects TRBV10-3 to TRBJ2-5; 8 nucleotides match TRBD2. Germline values: CDR1 ENHRY, CDR2 SYGVKD. V shed 3 bases, J shed 2 bases, and the junction held 5 bases outside the gene matches. This CDR3 has 15 amino acids. The CDR3 sequence is CAISDHGTRQETQYF. The CDR3 DNA sequence: TGTGCCATCAGTGACCACGGGACTAGGCAAGAGACCCAGTACTTC.

This chain uses TRBV5-1 with TRBJ2-7, with 9 bases fitting TRBD2. Germline CDR1 reads SGHRS; CDR2 reads YFSETQ. The CDR3 is 15 amino acids. With V trimmed by 0 bases and J by 4 bases, 5 bases remained unmatched. In DNA form, the CDR3 reads TGCGCCAGCAGCTTGGTACGCGGGGGGGTTTACGAGCAGTACTTC. Its protein is CASSLVRGGVYEQYF. Complete variable domain (other parts from reference TRBV5-1 and TRBJ2-7): KAGVTQTPRYLIKTRGQQVTLSCSPISGHRSVSWYQQTPGQGLQFLFEYFSETQRNKGNFPGRFSGRQFSNSRSEMNVSTLELGDSALYLCASSLVRGGVYEQYFGPGTRLTVT.

This clonotype occurred many times. The V gene is TRBV29-1, the J gene TRBJ1-2, with D hard to call. The CDR3 spans 13 residues. V was pared by 5 bases and J by 0 bases, with 10 bases between. CDR1 and CDR2 (germline): SQVTM, ANQGSEA. The CDR3 here is CSVYPDSNYGYTF. The CDR3 coding sequence is TGCAGCGTTTACCCCGACTCTAACTATGGCTACACCTTC.

With regard to this clonotype: A read error may be the cause here, since a much bigger clone is one base away. The chain couples TRBV5-1 to TRBJ2-7; D is uncertain. The CDR3 is 14 residues long. Germline V CDR1 and CDR2: SGHRS, YFSETQ. Here the CDR3 reads CASSLELSSYEQCF. The CDR3 nucleotides read TGCGCCAGCAGCTTGGAGCTTAGCTCCTACGAGCAGTGCTTC.

This clonotype came up many times. This chain joins TRBV3-1 and TRBJ1-2, with 11 bases lining up with TRBD1. The germline V gene encodes CDR1 LGHDT and CDR2 YNNKEL (reference sequence). V lost 3 bases to trimming and J lost 6 bases; unmatched junction nucleotides: 3. This CDR3 comprises 14 residues. DNA of the CDR3: TGTGCCAGCAGCCAGGGGACAGGGGGAAATGGCTACACCTTC. As protein: CASSQGTGGNGYTF.

Details on this clonotype: This may arise from a read error, as a much more abundant clone is one base away. The gene calls are TRBV28 and TRBJ2-3; D is unclear. CDR3 size: 13 residues. The V gene's germline CDR1 is MDHEN and CDR2 SYDVKM. V lost 2 bases, J lost 8 bases, and 11 bases lay in between. CDR3 DNA sequence: TGTGCCAGCAGTTTACCCCCCTCAGGTACGCAGTATTTT. It translates to CASSLPPSGTQYF. Filled out from reference TRBV28 and TRBJ2-3, the complete variable domain reads DVKVTQSSRYLVKRTGEKVFLECVQDMDHENMFWYRQDPGLGLRLIYFSYDVKMKEKGDIPEGYSVSREKKERFSLILESASTNQTSMYLCASSLPPSGTQYFGPGTRLTVL.

This clonotype was recorded many times. The chain employs TRBV7-9 and TRBJ2-7; no clear D gene. The CDR3 is 15 residues long. Trimming shortened V by 5 bases and J by 1 base, and 15 bases separated the two germline ends. Germline loops: CDR1 SEHNR, CDR2 FQNEAQ (reference sequence). In DNA form, the CDR3 reads TGTGCCAGCAGCCCCCCCCTCGGGTGGTCCTACGAGCAGTACTTC. Translation gives CASSPPLGWSYEQYF.

This clonotype was picked up many times. This sequence joins TRBV5-1 and TRBJ2-3, with TRBD2 as a possible D gene (5 bases). Trimming pared 6 bases from V and 2 bases from J, leaving 13 bases between. CDR1 is SGHRS, CDR2 YFSETQ, per germline. The CDR3 contains 14 residues. The CDR3 spells CASTRTEITDTQYF. The CDR3 bases are TGCGCCAGCACTCGGACTGAGATCACAGATACGCAGTATTTT.

The rearrangement joins TRBV5-1 to TRBJ2-7; 8 nucleotides match TRBD1. The CDR3 runs 16 residues. CDR1 is SGHRS and CDR2 is YFSETQ in the germline V gene. The J segment lost 2 bases and the V segment lost 2 bases, leaving 9 bases of the junction unmatched. CDR3 in amino acids: CASSFVVQGAAYEQYF. Written as DNA, the CDR3 is TGCGCCAGCAGCTTTGTAGTTCAGGGGGCGGCCTACGAGCAGTACTTC.

This clonotype showed up many times. The rearrangement links TRBV5-1 to TRBJ2-7; the match to TRBD1 covers 7 bases. Germline-derived CDR1 and CDR2 are SGHRS and YFSETQ. The CDR3 length is 16 residues. With 3 bases clipped from V and 0 bases from J, the junction kept 9 bases outside the gene matches. Here the CDR3 reads CASSSAGQASSYEQYF. DNA for the CDR3: TGCGCCAGCAGCTCCGCCGGACAGGCGAGCTCCTACGAGCAGTACTTC.

This clonotype was detected ten times or more. The chain combines TRBV4-1 with TRBJ2-1; D gene unclear. The germline gives CDR1 MGHRA, CDR2 YSYEKL. Trimming cost V 3 bases and J 4 bases, with 4 bases left between them. The CDR3 is 12 residues long. The CDR3 region is CASSHLYNEQFF. The CDR3 nucleotides read TGCGCCAGCAGCCACTTGTACAATGAGCAGTTCTTC.

This clonotype was seen ten or more times. The rearrangement uses TRBV2 and TRBJ2-5, with a tentative D call TRBD2 (6 bases). CDR1 and CDR2 from the germline V gene are SNHLY and FYNNEI. Trimming shortened V by 8 bases and J by 5 bases, and 18 bases separated the two germline ends. The CDR3 is made up of 14 amino acids. The CDR3 is CASLLLGGAETQYF. The CDR3 DNA reads as TGTGCCAGCCTCCTTCTGGGGGGAGCGGAGACCCAGTACTTC.

This clonotype was detected ten times or more. This chain uses TRBV7-3 with TRBJ1-1; D uncertain. Germline lookup yields CDR1 SGHTA and CDR2 FQGTGA. V was clipped by 1 base and J by 4 bases, with 13 bases between them. The length of the CDR3 is 15 residues. The CDR3 reads CASSLKDLGSTEAFF. The DNA for the CDR3 is TGTGCCAGCAGCTTAAAGGATTTAGGGAGCACTGAAGCTTTCTTT.

In this sample, this clonotype turned up many times. V is TRBV20-1 and J is TRBJ2-3; unclear D gene. This CDR3 is 12 amino acids long. The germline CDR1 and CDR2 sequences are DFQATT and SNEGSKA (reference sequence). The V and J ends lost 5 bases and 4 bases respectively, with 10 bases between them. The CDR3 bases are TGCAGTGCTGGGCCGCGCCCAGATACGCAGTATTTT. As protein: CSAGPRPDTQYF.

The table lists this clonotype with many counts. The V gene is TRBV12-3 or TRBV12-4, the J gene TRBJ1-1; 7 nucleotides align to TRBD1. This CDR3 is built from 13 residues. Trimming at V came to 5 bases and at J to 3 bases, leaving 3 bases not matched to a gene. The CDR3 sequence is CASSLQGYTEAFF. DNA of the CDR3: TGTGCCAGCAGTCTACAGGGGTACACTGAAGCTTTCTTT.

Ten or more counts support this clonotype. This chain connects TRBV20-1 to TRBJ1-1; D might be TRBD1 (5 bases). The germline CDR1 and CDR2 sequences are DFQATT and SNEGSKA (reference sequence). Trimming left V 8 bases short and J 1 base short, with 14 bases between. The CDR3 has 13 amino acids. The CDR3 DNA reads TGCAGTACCCTGCAGGGTTCGAACACTGAAGCTTTCTTT. The encoded protein is CSTLQGSNTEAFF.

There are many counts of this clonotype. The rearrangement joins TRBV27 to TRBJ2-1, with 12 bases that match TRBD1. From germline, CDR1 is MNHEY and CDR2 SMNVEV (reference sequence). V gave up 4 bases and J gave up 7 bases; unmatched junction bases: 8. This CDR3 contains 16 residues. The CDR3 region has the DNA TGTGCCAGCAGTTCCCCCCGGGACAGGGGGCGGAATGAGCAGTTCTTC. It encodes CASSSPRDRGRNEQFF.

This clonotype has at least ten counts. This chain links TRBV10-3 with TRBJ2-7; perhaps TRBD1 as D (5 bases). V gave up 7 bases and J gave up 2 bases, with 15 bases separating them. Germline CDR1 is ENHRY and CDR2 is SYGVKD. The CDR3 is 14 amino acids. The CDR3 DNA reads as TGTGCCATCACCAGATCCCCAGGGACCTACGAGCAGTACTTC. This gives the protein CAITRSPGTYEQYF.

This clonotype was seen repeatedly, ten times or more. This chain connects TRBV29-1 to TRBJ2-7; 8 bases fit TRBD1. V dropped 4 bases and J dropped 6; count of bases not matched to a gene: 8. The CDR3 runs 13 residues. The germline V gene has CDR1 SQVTM and CDR2 ANQGSEA. CDR3 residues: CSVVTGVSGEQYF. DNA for the CDR3: TGCAGCGTTGTGACAGGGGTAAGCGGCGAGCAGTACTTC.

This clonotype has at least ten counts. V usage is TRBV6-2 or TRBV6-3 and J usage is TRBJ1-1; tentatively, D is TRBD1 (5 bases). Germline V gene lookup returns CDR1 MNHEY and CDR2 SVGEGT. The CDR3 covers 16 residues. V lost 6 bases and J 1 base, leaving 18 bases between the germline ends. CDR3 DNA sequence: TGTGCCAGCAGAACACGACAGCCTTTAGGGAACACTGAAGCTTTCTTT. Amino acid sequence: CASRTRQPLGNTEAFF.

In its sample, this clonotype was seen many times. CDR3 region: CSVEGPGVTDTQYF. CDR3 in DNA: TGCAGCGTTGAAGGGCCAGGGGTAACAGATACGCAGTATTTT. This chain links TRBV29-1 with TRBJ2-3; tentatively, D is TRBD1 (6 bases). Trimming left V 1 base short and J 3 bases short, with 11 bases between. This CDR3 has 14 residues. The V gene's germline CDR1 is SQVTM and CDR2 ANQGSEA.

This clonotype has ten or more counts. The chain combines TRBV20-1 with TRBJ2-3; 15 positions agree with TRBD2. Germline V CDR1 and CDR2: DFQATT, SNEGSKA (reference sequence). V was pared by 3 bases and J by 2 bases, with 6 bases of the junction left unmatched. The CDR3 runs to 17 residues. Here the CDR3 reads CSASGLAGGAPTDTQYF. CDR3 DNA sequence: TGCAGTGCTAGCGGACTAGCGGGGGGGGCCCCCACAGATACGCAGTATTTT.

The rearrangement joins TRBV19 to TRBJ1-5; 7 nucleotides match TRBD1. The CDR3 is 16 residues long. Unmatched junction bases numbered 7, after V lost 5 bases and J lost 0 bases. The germline gives CDR1 LNHDA, CDR2 SQIVND (reference sequence). CDR3 nucleotides: TGTGCCAGTAGTGACGGGACAGCCCATAGCAATCAGCCCCAGCATTTT. The encoded protein is CASSDGTAHSNQPQHF.

Ten or more counts support this clonotype. The V call is TRBV5-1, the J call TRBJ1-1, with TRBD1 identical over 9 bases. Germline V gene sequence: CDR1 SGHRS, CDR2 YFSETQ. The trim removed 4 bases at V and 11 bases at J, leaving 6 bases unmatched. The CDR3 length is 12 residues. The CDR3, as DNA: TGCGCCAGCAGCCTGGACAGGGGTGAGGCTTTCTTT. This sequence encodes CASSLDRGEAFF.

The gene calls are TRBV7-6 and TRBJ2-3; 13 bases line up with TRBD2. The CDR3 loop spans 19 amino acids. Germline CDR1 reads SGHVS; CDR2 reads FNYEAQ. Trimming cost V 2 bases and J 3 bases; bases outside gene matches: 11. The CDR3 reads CASSLRPGTSGIGTDTQYF. The CDR3 DNA is TGTGCCAGCAGCTTAAGGCCTGGGACTAGCGGGATTGGGACAGATACGCAGTATTTT.

This clonotype was picked up many times. This chain links TRBV10-2 with TRBJ2-1; TRBD2 matches at 10 bases. Germline CDR1 WSHSY, CDR2 SAAADI. This CDR3 region has 15 residues. Losses at the gene ends were 4 bases for V and 8 bases for J; bases not matched to a gene: 8. The CDR3 DNA sequence: TGCGCCAGCAGTGTAATAGCGGGGGGCCGGTATGAGCAGTTCTTC. Translated, it gives CASSVIAGGRYEQFF.

In nucleotides, the CDR3 is TGTGCCAGCAGTTCCTCGGCCCACGAGCAGTACTTC. Residues: CASSSSAHEQYF. The J gene is TRBJ2-7, the V gene TRBV6-6; D gene unclear. The germline CDR1 and CDR2 sequences are MNHNY and SVGAGI (reference sequence). The CDR3 totals 12 residues. V was pared by 4 bases and J by 5 bases, with 9 bases between.

This clonotype was observed at least ten times. The chain joins TRBV7-9 to TRBJ2-1; D is perhaps TRBD1 (6 bases). The CDR3 spans 14 residues. Trimming removed 4 bases at V and 0 bases at J, with 7 bases between. The germline V gene encodes CDR1 SEHNR and CDR2 FQNEAQ (reference sequence). CDR3 coding DNA: TGTGCCAGCAGCTCGGACAGCTCCTACAATGAGCAGTTCTTC. Protein product: CASSSDSSYNEQFF.